This T cell receptor beta chain originates from a study of blood T cells in healthy people across ages. Findings of the study overall: Shifts in expanded clonotypes may have been confounded by donor CMV status, which was unknown.

With respect to this clonotype: Its antigen remains unknown.

The study drew donors from healthy Caucasian individuals in Russia aged about 6 to 95. Using a J-beta primer mix together with a sample-barcoded 5' primer, a second PCR was run for about 7 to 12 cycles. From each sample, at least 2.5 million paired-end reads containing CDR3 were obtained. TCRdb fed the 5' RACE reads into MiXCR, producing one record per CDR3 protein. The data show fewer than 2 million distinct CDR3 sequences, roughly two fifths seen once. Material: blood. The clonotype was recovered from a human donor in good health.

The CDR3 protein is CASRDGQGAGDTQYF. CDR3 sequence (DNA): TGTGCCAGCAGGGACGGACAGGGGGCAGGAGATACGCAGTATTTT. This chain joins TRBV6-6 and TRBJ2-3, with 11 bases aligning to TRBD1. The CDR3 totals 15 residues. Germline V gene sequence: CDR1 MNHNY, CDR2 SVGAGI (reference sequence). V shed 6 bases, J shed 5 bases, and the junction held 7 bases outside the gene matches.